The rows below give T cell receptor beta chains drawn from one sample of a study of cytomegalovirus exposure and HLA in healthy donors. Method: immunoSEQ multiplex PCR; TCRdb's copy keeps in-frame clones and lacks some. The table records about 100,000 clones, about 70% of them present only once. The sequenced sample was PBMCs. The receptors were gathered from a woman under 30 in good health and CMV-seropositive. Both conserved end residues are part of each CDR3. The order of the fields is J gene, V gene, clone size, D gene, CDR3 DNA, CDR3 protein. D genes are given only for firm matches. Clone size is stated in some rows and not others, as once, few, many or a class when expanded.

j_call: TRBJ1-2
v_call: TRBV27
clone_size: NA
d_call: NA
cdr3_nt: TGTGCCAGCAGTAAAGGCGCGGGACACTATGGCTACACCTTC
cdr3_aa: CASSKGAGHYGYTF

j_call: TRBJ2-3
v_call: TRBV5-4
clone_size: NA
d_call: TRBD2
cdr3_nt: TGTGCCAGCAGATTAGCGGGAGAAGGCACAGATACGCAGTATTTT
cdr3_aa: CASRLAGEGTDTQYF

j_call: TRBJ2-7
v_call: TRBV7-9
clone_size: NA
d_call: TRBD2
cdr3_nt: TGTGCCAGCAGCACTAGCGGGAGGTCTTACGAGCAGTACTTC
cdr3_aa: CASSTSGRSYEQYF

j_call: TRBJ1-5
v_call: TRBV19
clone_size: NA
d_call: NA
cdr3_nt: TGTGCCAGCGCTCCTTGGGCGATACCAAGGTTCGACAATCAGCCCCAGCATTTT
cdr3_aa: CASAPWAIPRFDNQPQHF

j_call: TRBJ1-4
v_call: TRBV6-1
clone_size: NA
d_call: NA
cdr3_nt: TGTGCCAGCAGTGGCAGGGGTAGGGAAAAACTGTTTTTT
cdr3_aa: CASSGRGREKLFF

j_call: TRBJ2-7
v_call: TRBV18
clone_size: NA
d_call: NA
cdr3_nt: TGTGCCAGCTCACCACCGTTCCAGGGGGGCTACGAGCAGTACTTC
cdr3_aa: CASSPPFQGGYEQYF

j_call: TRBJ2-5
v_call: TRBV4-3
clone_size: NA
d_call: NA
cdr3_nt: TGCGCCAGCAGCCAAGATGGGCTTCGGGAGACCCAGTACTTC
cdr3_aa: CASSQDGLRETQYF

j_call: TRBJ2-4
v_call: TRBV28
clone_size: NA
d_call: TRBD2
cdr3_nt: TGTGCCGCCGCAGCGGGGGGGCGAAAAAACATTCAGTACTTC
cdr3_aa: CAAAAGGRKNIQYF

j_call: TRBJ2-2
v_call: TRBV28
clone_size: once
d_call: NA
cdr3_nt: TGTGCCAGCAGTTCGCGAGCTCCCGGGGAGCTGTTTTTT
cdr3_aa: CASSSRAPGELFF

j_call: TRBJ2-7
v_call: TRBV19
clone_size: NA
d_call: TRBD2
cdr3_nt: TGTGCCAGTAGTATATCAGCGGGAGGGAGCTCCTACGAGCAGTACTTC
cdr3_aa: CASSISAGGSSYEQYF

j_call: TRBJ2-2
v_call: TRBV7-3
clone_size: NA
d_call: NA
cdr3_nt: TGTGCCAGCAGCTCGGACCTTAGGAACCACGGCGGGTTGAACACCGGGGAGCTGTTTTTT
cdr3_aa: CASSSDLRNHGGLNTGELFF

j_call: TRBJ2-2
v_call: TRBV28
clone_size: NA
d_call: NA
cdr3_nt: TGTGCCAGCAGTTTATGGGACAGTACCGGGGAGCTGTTTTTT
cdr3_aa: CASSLWDSTGELFF

j_call: TRBJ2-7
v_call: TRBV6-5
clone_size: NA
d_call: TRBD1
cdr3_nt: TGTGCCAGCAGTTGGACAGGGGAGAACGAGCAGTACTTC
cdr3_aa: CASSWTGENEQYF

j_call: TRBJ2-1
v_call: TRBV7-8
clone_size: few
d_call: NA
cdr3_nt: TGTGCCAGCAGCTTACTCGGTTTGACCTACAATGAGCAGTTCTTC
cdr3_aa: CASSLLGLTYNEQFF

j_call: TRBJ2-4
v_call: TRBV9
clone_size: NA
d_call: TRBD1
cdr3_nt: TGTGCCAGCAGCTCTCCGGGACAGGGCAACATTCAGTACTTC
cdr3_aa: CASSSPGQGNIQYF

j_call: TRBJ1-4
v_call: TRBV7-2
clone_size: NA
d_call: TRBD1
cdr3_nt: TGTGCCAGCAGCCAGGACAGGGCAACTAATGAAAAACTGTTTTTT
cdr3_aa: CASSQDRATNEKLFF

j_call: TRBJ2-1
v_call: TRBV7-2
clone_size: few
d_call: NA
cdr3_nt: TGTGCCAGCAGCTTAGAAGGCTTTAGAGGCCTTGAGCAGTTCTTC
cdr3_aa: CASSLEGFRGLEQFF

j_call: TRBJ2-6
v_call: TRBV18
clone_size: NA
d_call: NA
cdr3_nt: TGTGCTGAGGACTCTGGGGCCAACGTCCTGACTTTC
cdr3_aa: CAEDSGANVLTF

j_call: TRBJ2-7
v_call: TRBV2
clone_size: once
d_call: TRBD1
cdr3_nt: TGTGCCAGCAGTGACTACAGGGGAGCCTACGAGCAGTACTTC
cdr3_aa: CASSDYRGAYEQYF

j_call: TRBJ2-2
v_call: TRBV13
clone_size: few
d_call: TRBD2
cdr3_nt: TGTGCCAGCAGCCGGGGAGCGGGAGGTAACACCGGGGAGCTGTTTTTT
cdr3_aa: CASSRGAGGNTGELFF

j_call: TRBJ2-2
v_call: TRBV7-3
clone_size: NA
d_call: NA
cdr3_nt: TGTGCCAGCAGCTTCGGGACATACACCGGGGAGCTGTTTTTT
cdr3_aa: CASSFGTYTGELFF

j_call: TRBJ2-3
v_call: TRBV30
clone_size: NA
d_call: TRBD2
cdr3_nt: TGTGCCTGGAGTCCTCATAGCGGGAGCACAGATACGCAGTATTTT
cdr3_aa: CAWSPHSGSTDTQYF

j_call: TRBJ2-5
v_call: TRBV5-1
clone_size: few
d_call: NA
cdr3_nt: TGCGCCAGCAGGGCAGGGGAAGAAGAGACCCAGTACTTC
cdr3_aa: CASRAGEEETQYF

j_call: TRBJ1-1
v_call: TRBV28
clone_size: NA
d_call: NA
cdr3_nt: TGTGCCAGCAGTTTATCTCCGACAGGTCATAGGGAAGCTTTCTTT
cdr3_aa: CASSLSPTGHREAFF

j_call: TRBJ2-2
v_call: TRBV18
clone_size: NA
d_call: NA
cdr3_nt: TGTGCCAGCTCGCCCGGGGCCACAGGGACCGGGGAGCTGTTTTTT
cdr3_aa: CASSPGATGTGELFF

j_call: TRBJ2-7
v_call: TRBV19
clone_size: NA
d_call: TRBD1
cdr3_nt: TGTGCCAGTAGGGGACAGGGCGGCGAGCAGTACTTC
cdr3_aa: CASRGQGGEQYF

j_call: TRBJ2-7
v_call: TRBV13
clone_size: NA
d_call: NA
cdr3_nt: TGTGCCAGCAGCCCAGAGAGGCGGGGAACTGGCGAGCAGTACTTC
cdr3_aa: CASSPERRGTGEQYF

j_call: TRBJ2-7
v_call: TRBV2
clone_size: NA
d_call: NA
cdr3_nt: TGTGCCAGCAGGTCTGGCGGCGGGTTTTACGAGCAGTACTTC
cdr3_aa: CASRSGGGFYEQYF

j_call: TRBJ2-5
v_call: TRBV9
clone_size: NA
d_call: NA
cdr3_nt: TGTGCCAGCAGCATCAAAGGGAGCGGCTCTTCGGCAGAGACCCAGTACTTC
cdr3_aa: CASSIKGSGSSAETQYF

j_call: TRBJ1-5
v_call: TRBV19
clone_size: NA
d_call: TRBD1
cdr3_nt: TGTGCCAGTAGTACCGGACAGGGGGCGAGCAATCAGCCCCAGCATTTT
cdr3_aa: CASSTGQGASNQPQHF

j_call: TRBJ2-3
v_call: TRBV7-9
clone_size: NA
d_call: TRBD1
cdr3_nt: TGTGCCAGCAGCTTATGGGGCCTGACAGGGCTGGCGGATACGCAGTATTTT
cdr3_aa: CASSLWGLTGLADTQYF

j_call: TRBJ2-1
v_call: TRBV6-5
clone_size: NA
d_call: TRBD1
cdr3_nt: TGTGCCAGCAGTTTTCGGGACAGCTCCTACAATGAGCAGTTCTTC
cdr3_aa: CASSFRDSSYNEQFF

j_call: TRBJ2-5
v_call: TRBV15
clone_size: NA
d_call: NA
cdr3_nt: TGTGCCACAACGGCTGCGGGGGCGGGGGAGACCCAGTACTTC
cdr3_aa: CATTAAGAGETQYF

j_call: TRBJ2-7
v_call: TRBV4-2
clone_size: few
d_call: NA
cdr3_nt: TGTGCCAGCAGCCTACGGGGGACAGAGGACGTATCCTACGAGCAGTACTTC
cdr3_aa: CASSLRGTEDVSYEQYF

j_call: TRBJ1-5
v_call: TRBV19
clone_size: NA
d_call: NA
cdr3_nt: TGTGCCAGTAGTTGGGAGGGCCAGCCCCAGCATTTT
cdr3_aa: CASSWEGQPQHF

j_call: TRBJ1-4
v_call: TRBV19
clone_size: NA
d_call: NA
cdr3_nt: TGTGCCAGTAGTCAGGGATTAAATGAAAGACTGTTTTTT
cdr3_aa: CASSQGLNERLFF

j_call: TRBJ1-4
v_call: TRBV4-1
clone_size: NA
d_call: TRBD1
cdr3_nt: TGCGCCAGCAGCGGGTTGCAGGGGGGATTGGGGACTAATGAAAAACTGTTTTTT
cdr3_aa: CASSGLQGGLGTNEKLFF

j_call: TRBJ2-1
v_call: TRBV7-2
clone_size: NA
d_call: TRBD2
cdr3_nt: TGTGCCAGCAGCTTACTCGCGGGAGCCCCTAATGAGCAGTTCTTC
cdr3_aa: CASSLLAGAPNEQFF

j_call: TRBJ2-7
v_call: TRBV18
clone_size: NA
d_call: NA
cdr3_nt: TGTGCCAGCTCACCGACAGGCTACGAGCAGTACTTC
cdr3_aa: CASSPTGYEQYF

j_call: TRBJ2-1
v_call: TRBV7-3
clone_size: NA
d_call: TRBD2
cdr3_nt: TGTGCCAGCAGCTGGGGGCGGGGGGCAGGAAATGAGCAGTTCTTC
cdr3_aa: CASSWGRGAGNEQFF

j_call: TRBJ2-1
v_call: TRBV9
clone_size: NA
d_call: NA
cdr3_nt: TGTGCCAGCAGCGTAGACCAGGGGAACTACAATGAGCAGTTCTTC
cdr3_aa: CASSVDQGNYNEQFF

j_call: TRBJ2-1
v_call: TRBV7-3
clone_size: NA
d_call: NA
cdr3_nt: TGTGCCAGCAGCTTAACGGGGCCGAAGGATGAGCAGTTCTTC
cdr3_aa: CASSLTGPKDEQFF

j_call: TRBJ2-1
v_call: TRBV5-4
clone_size: NA
d_call: TRBD2
cdr3_nt: TGTGCCAGCAGCGGACTAGCGGGTTCAAGCTCCTACAATGAGCAGTTCTTC
cdr3_aa: CASSGLAGSSSYNEQFF

j_call: TRBJ1-1
v_call: TRBV29-1
clone_size: once
d_call: TRBD1
cdr3_nt: TGCAGCGTTGGACCGGGACAGGAAGCTTTCTTT
cdr3_aa: CSVGPGQEAFF

j_call: TRBJ1-5
v_call: TRBV27
clone_size: NA
d_call: NA
cdr3_nt: TGTGCCAGCAGTTCGGGGACTCTGGGGCAGCCCCAGCATTTT
cdr3_aa: CASSSGTLGQPQHF

j_call: TRBJ2-2
v_call: TRBV2
clone_size: NA
d_call: NA
cdr3_nt: TGTGCCAGCAGTGAAAGTACTAGCTGGAACACCGGGGAGCTGTTTTTT
cdr3_aa: CASSESTSWNTGELFF

j_call: TRBJ2-7
v_call: TRBV6-5
clone_size: NA
d_call: NA
cdr3_nt: TGTGCCAGCAGGCTTCCGGGACTGCATAACGAGCAGTACTTC
cdr3_aa: CASRLPGLHNEQYF

j_call: TRBJ1-1
v_call: TRBV19
clone_size: NA
d_call: TRBD1
cdr3_nt: TGTGCCAGTCGCAATCCCGGGACAGGGGGTACTGAAGCTTTCTTT
cdr3_aa: CASRNPGTGGTEAFF

j_call: TRBJ2-3
v_call: TRBV15
clone_size: few
d_call: NA
cdr3_nt: TGTGCCACCAGCAGAGATGCCCCTAGGCATACAAAAACAGATACGCAGTATTTT
cdr3_aa: CATSRDAPRHTKTDTQYF